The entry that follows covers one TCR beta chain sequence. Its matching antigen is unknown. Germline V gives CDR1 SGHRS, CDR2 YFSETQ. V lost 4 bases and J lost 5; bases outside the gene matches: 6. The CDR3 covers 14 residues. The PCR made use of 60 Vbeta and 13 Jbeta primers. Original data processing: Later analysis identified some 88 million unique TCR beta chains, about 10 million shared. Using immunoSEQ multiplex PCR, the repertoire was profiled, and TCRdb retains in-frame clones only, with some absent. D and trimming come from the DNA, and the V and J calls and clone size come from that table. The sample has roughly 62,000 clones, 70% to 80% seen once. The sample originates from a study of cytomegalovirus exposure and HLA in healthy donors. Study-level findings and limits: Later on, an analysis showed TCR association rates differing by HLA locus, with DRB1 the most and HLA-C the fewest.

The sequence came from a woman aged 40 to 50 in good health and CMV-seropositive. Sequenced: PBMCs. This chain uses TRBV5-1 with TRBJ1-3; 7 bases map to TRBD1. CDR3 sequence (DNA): TGCGCCAGCAGCCCGACAGGGTTCAGAAACACCATATATTTT. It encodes CASSPTGFRNTIYF.